Listed below are T cell receptor beta chains from one sample, sequenced in a study of metastatic and nonmetastatic thyroid tumors. Via MiXCR, TCRdb re-called the PCR reads. Of 30,000 to 40,000 clones listed, roughly 27% were seen once; the top ten hold 8% to 10%. The sequencing sample was made of blood. Receptors were obtained from a female donor with papillary thyroid cancer or a benign thyroid nodule (not recorded which). Some clones in this sample may be carry-over from other donors' samples. Each CDR3 is given with its conserved first and last residue.

j_gene	v_gene	CDR3aa
TRBJ1-1	TRBV28	CASSRRALNTEAFF
TRBJ2-7	TRBV2	CASSVDFVYEQYF
TRBJ1-2	TRBV2	CASSESGNYGYTF
TRBJ1-4	TRBV30	CAWSVRGEGTEKLFF
TRBJ1-2	TRBV6-1	CASSPYREYGYTF
TRBJ1-5	TRBV24-1	CATIDGSGSQPQHF
TRBJ1-5	TRBV20-1	CSAGRQGGNQPQHF
TRBJ2-7	TRBV11-2	CASSLRTGGFYEQYF
TRBJ2-5	TRBV20-1	CSARGPGGQETQYF
TRBJ2-7	TRBV24-1	CATSAPDRGEQYF
TRBJ2-2	TRBV3-1	CASSQRFGGELFF
TRBJ1-5	TRBV20-1	CSAIGQGSNQPQHF
TRBJ1-1	TRBV6-1	CASIPDGRRAFF
TRBJ2-2	TRBV6-4	CASSQRGGQPSTGELFF
TRBJ2-7	TRBV20-1	CSARVGYSYEQYF
TRBJ1-2	TRBV28	CASRQGYSYGYTF
TRBJ2-3	TRBV13	CASSLVGLEGTQYF
TRBJ1-1	TRBV19	CASKLAGADTEAFF
TRBJ1-6	TRBV12-3/TRBV12-4	CASSLVGGESPLHF
TRBJ2-2	TRBV6-2/TRBV6-3	CASSYLRGQKNTGELFF
TRBJ1-2	TRBV19	CASSMGQRTNYGYTF
TRBJ1-1	TRBV7-9	CASSLEGQGLAFF
TRBJ1-5	TRBV19	CASSIDFGQHSNQPQHF
TRBJ2-7	TRBV2	CASSEHRGYEQYF
TRBJ2-3	TRBV9	CASSPSGGIQTDTQYF
TRBJ2-7	TRBV30	CAWSVKKNIPNYEQYF
TRBJ1-1	TRBV28	CASSFISFSRTGGFTEAFF
TRBJ1-2	TRBV6-2/TRBV6-3	CASSYGVEGSYGYTF
TRBJ1-6	TRBV5-4	CASSPTMGHNSPLHF
TRBJ1-5	TRBV12-3/TRBV12-4	CASSPPGQSNQPQHF
TRBJ1-2	TRBV30	CAWSFRSYGYTF
TRBJ2-5	TRBV6-1	CASRGSGGETQYF
TRBJ1-1	TRBV7-9	CASSLTGSRTEAFF
TRBJ2-3	TRBV28	CASSRLAWGSRTDTQYF
TRBJ1-2	TRBV3-1	CASSQQWQGGGYTF
TRBJ1-1	TRBV20-1	CRGAGQVNTEAFF
TRBJ1-5	TRBV27	CASSLLGNQPQHF
TRBJ2-1	TRBV20-1	CSAPTGGDYNEQFF
TRBJ2-7	TRBV12-3/TRBV12-4	CASSVDRVTSPYEQYF
TRBJ2-5	TRBV6-1	CASSRTGSQETQYF
TRBJ1-3	TRBV5-1	CASSLGPGTSSGNTIYF
TRBJ2-7	TRBV7-2	CASSPTSGRPGSYEQYF
TRBJ1-5	TRBV20-1	CSASREGGINQPQHF
TRBJ1-1	TRBV7-2	CASSFKRNTEAFF
TRBJ2-2	TRBV7-6	CASSPGGITGTGELFF
TRBJ1-1	TRBV6-2/TRBV6-3	CASSSGGTEAFF
TRBJ1-5	TRBV2	CASSANDQGQPQHF
TRBJ2-7	TRBV18	CAGGTSSYEQYF
TRBJ2-7	TRBV4-2	CASSQAGTRRYEQYF
TRBJ2-7	TRBV5-1	CTSSFHSGFEQYF
TRBJ1-1	TRBV30	CAWSVGAGAEAFF
TRBJ2-1	TRBV28	CASSFRVDQFF
TRBJ1-5	TRBV19	CASSRRVAYSNQHQNF
TRBJ1-2	TRBV6-1	CASGTGNYGYTF
TRBJ2-1	TRBV6-1	CASSEASGGAYNEQFF
TRBJ2-7	TRBV6-5	CASSSGRSMEQYF
TRBJ1-2	TRBV28	CASSHPGQGNYGYTF
TRBJ1-2	TRBV16	CASSQSLTGGGYGYTF
TRBJ2-1	TRBV19	CASSAGTGTYNEQFF